This T cell receptor beta chain was captured by sequencing in a study of blood T cells in healthy people across ages. Sample-barcoded 5' priming and a J-beta primer mix drove a second PCR of roughly 6 to 12 cycles. Each CDR3 protein gets one entry after TCRdb re-called the 5' RACE reads with MiXCR. Of approximately 780,000 distinct CDR3 sequences listed, around 24% were seen once; the top ten hold around 2.9%. CDR3 length: 14 amino acids. V was shortened by 5 bases and J by 1 base, with 8 bases between the two germline ends. Germline-derived CDR1 and CDR2 are MNHNY and SVGAGI (reference sequence). Separately, the same data were catalogued under a study of T cells of mothers and their children. That source reports: Donation involved a few healthy Caucasian mothers and the six children that they had.

The sample consisted of blood. The TCR originated in a boy younger than 18 in good health. V usage is TRBV6-6 and J usage is TRBJ2-2; D ambiguous. Written as DNA, the CDR3 is TGTGCCAGCAGTCTAGATATGAACACCGGGGAGCTGTTTTTT. As protein: CASSLDMNTGELFF.